A single sample gave rise to the 12 T cell receptor beta chains below, sequenced in a study of regulatory T cells in long-lasting Graves disease. The time point was: newly diagnosed GD, antithyroid drugs for less than 3 months. Extracted RNA from PBMCs served as the source of the TCR library. Researchers made TCR beta libraries by using iRepertoire HTBI primers and running Arm-PCR on CDR3 regions. TCRdb reanalysed the multiplex PCR reads using MiXCR and keeps one entry per CDR3 protein. Seen here are roughly 400,000 distinct CDR3 sequences, about 17% observed once, and the top ten hold about a quarter. These records were also assigned to another study, of T cells in Graves' hyperthyroidism and ophthalmopathy.

Source: peripheral blood mononuclear cells (PBMCs), taken at new diagnosis, from a patient treated with antithyroid drugs. The receptors were gathered from a woman under 30 with Graves disease.

This clonotype has a count of ten or more. This chain joins TRBV19 and TRBJ2-7; 8 bases are shared with TRBD1. The length of the CDR3 is 17 residues. The V and J ends lost 1 base and 5 bases, in that order; junction bases with no gene match: 13. CDR1 LNHDA and CDR2 SQIVND come from the germline V gene (reference sequence). The chain's CDR3 is CASSIALGGQGIHEQYF. CDR3 DNA: TGTGCCAGTAGTATAGCACTCGGAGGACAGGGCATCCACGAGCAGTACTTC.

This clonotype was counted at least ten times. The chain combines TRBV6-1 with TRBJ1-5, with D unresolved. The CDR3 has 15 residues. CDR1 and CDR2 from the germline V gene are MNHNS and SASEGT. Trimming left V 8 bases short and J 4 bases short, with 18 bases between. CDR3 nucleotide sequence: TGTGCCAGCCAACACCGGGCCATCCTTAATCAGCCCCAGCATTTT. Protein product: CASQHRAILNQPQHF.

The table lists this clonotype with many counts. The CDR3 nucleotides read TGTGCCAGCAGGGGGGGCCTCACAGTAGCCAAAAACATTCAGTACTTC. This gives the protein CASRGGLTVAKNIQYF. The chain combines TRBV2 with TRBJ2-4; D might be TRBD1 or TRBD2, each matching 6 bases. Germline values: CDR1 SNHLY, CDR2 FYNNEI. This CDR3 has 16 residues. Trimming stripped 6 bases from V and 0 bases from J, with 15 bases between. Complete variable domain (other parts from reference TRBV2 and TRBJ2-4): EPEVTQTPSHQVTQMGQEVILRCVPISNHLYFYWYRQILGQKVEFLVSFYNNEISEKSEIFDDQFSVERPDGSNFTLKIRSTKLEDSAMYFCASRGGLTVAKNIQYFGAGTRLSVL.

As for this clonotype: A single base separates this from a much larger clone, so it may be a read error. The V gene is TRBV13, the J gene TRBJ1-4, with 8 nucleotides matching TRBD1. CDR3 length: 14 residues. After removal of 5 bases from V and 5 bases from J, the junction contained 4 bases not matched to a gene. CDR1 and CDR2 (germline): PRHDT, FYEKMQ (reference sequence). The DNA of the CDR3 is TGTGCCAGCAGCCCCTGGACAGGGAATGAAAAACTGTTTTTT. It codes for CASSPWTGNEKLFF. Complete variable domain (other parts from reference TRBV13 and TRBJ1-4): AAGVIQSPRHLIKEKRETATLKCYPIPRHDTVYWYQQGPGQDPQFLISFYEKMQSDKGSIPDRFSAQQFSDYHSELNMSSLELGDSALYFCASSPWTGNEKLFFGSGTQLSVL.

This clonotype was found many times. This chain joins TRBV7-2 and TRBJ2-1; D call uncertain. V was trimmed by 4 bases and J by 0 bases, leaving 10 bases between them. Germline CDR1 SGHTA, CDR2 FQGNSA. There are 15 residues in the CDR3. In DNA, the CDR3 is TGTGCCAGCAGCTCCACCCACCTCTCCTACAATGAGCAGTTCTTC. This encodes CASSSTHLSYNEQFF.

Of note for this clonotype: One end of the junction does not line up with germline, which may come from a read error. V is TRBV27 and J is TRBJ2-1, with 9 bases aligning to TRBD2. The CDR3 covers 18 residues. The germline V gene encodes CDR1 MNHEY and CDR2 SMNVEV (reference sequence). CDR3 sequence (DNA): TGTGCCCGCAGTTTCGAAGGGACAGCTAGCGGGATGGTAAATGAGCAGTTCTTC. Translated, it gives CARSFEGTASGMVNEQFF.

This clonotype was seen repeatedly, ten times or more. The V gene is TRBV2, the J gene TRBJ2-7; weak D call: TRBD1 (5 bases). This CDR3 has 15 residues. V lost 5 bases and J lost 6, with 20 bases in between. Germline values: CDR1 SNHLY, CDR2 FYNNEI. CDR3 in DNA: TGTGCCAGCAGTTCCCTATCGACAGCTCTAGGCGAGCAGTACTTC. It encodes CASSSLSTALGEQYF.

The chain couples TRBV3-1 to TRBJ2-1; the match to TRBD1 covers 7 bases. Germline trimming cut 1 base from V and 6 bases from J; bases unmatched to any gene: 12. This CDR3 is 17 amino acids long. Germline V gene sequence: CDR1 LGHDT, CDR2 YNNKEL (reference sequence). The CDR3 DNA sequence: TGTGCCAGCAGCCAAGGGGTGATAGGGACAGCCTCCAATGAGCAGTTCTTC. This sequence encodes CASSQGVIGTASNEQFF.

This clonotype was counted at least ten times. This chain connects TRBV6-5 to TRBJ2-2; 12 nucleotides agree with TRBD1. V shed 4 bases, J shed 0 bases, and the junction held 6 bases outside the gene matches. CDR1 is MNHEY and CDR2 is SVGAGI in the germline V gene. CDR3 length: 18 residues. The CDR3 DNA reads as TGTGCCAGCAGTTTGCTGGGGACAGGGGGCGCGAACACCGGGGAGCTGTTTTTT. This encodes CASSLLGTGGANTGELFF.

The chain employs TRBV27 and TRBJ1-5, with D possibly being TRBD1 (6 bases). The CDR3 runs to 16 residues. V was cut by 5 bases and J by 5 bases, with 19 bases left in between. CDR1 and CDR2 (germline): MNHEY, SMNVEV (reference sequence). CDR3 in DNA: TGTGCCAGCAGTACCTCTAGGGGGGGCTCGGATCAGCCCCAGCATTTT. Translation gives CASSTSRGGSDQPQHF.

J is TRBJ2-3 and V is TRBV10-3, with TRBD2 matching 7 bases. V shed 10 bases, J shed 2 bases, and the junction held 3 bases outside the gene matches. Germline V CDR1 and CDR2: ENHRY, SYGVKD. CDR3 size: 12 residues. CDR3 nucleotides: TGTGCCACGGGACTATACACAGATACGCAGTATTTT. Its protein product is CATGLYTDTQYF.

This clonotype was detected a few times. The chain carries TRBV19 and TRBJ2-1; no firm D call. Trimming took 7 bases from V and 6 from J, leaving 13 bases between them. The CDR3 contains 13 residues. The germline V gene has CDR1 LNHDA and CDR2 SQIVND (reference sequence). This CDR3 reads CASTSNSRNEQFF. The CDR3, as DNA: TGTGCCAGTACCTCTAACTCCCGCAATGAGCAGTTCTTC.